What follows describes a single T cell receptor (beta chain). Its antigen is as yet unknown. Per-sample PBMC isolation yielded at least 6 million cells. This CDR3 is built from 14 residues. V gave up 3 bases and J gave up 6 bases; unmatched junction bases: 6. Germline V gene sequence: CDR1 SGHRS, CDR2 YFSETQ. The data belong to a study of blood T cells in healthy people across ages. The study's findings and limits: Estimates drawn from one million T cells were deemed to understate diversity. Leaving the PBMCs unsorted stopped any conclusive comparison of naive versus antigen-experienced cells. Shifts in expanded clonotypes may have been confounded by donor CMV status, which was unknown.

Then a second PCR, running about 6 to 12 cycles, was carried out with a sample-barcoded 5' primer and a J-beta primer mix. A single record per CDR3 protein comes from TCRdb applying MiXCR to the 5' RACE reads. The top ten clones hold about 10% of a sample with 1.5 million to 2 million distinct CDR3 sequences, 30% to 35% of them seen once. The sample was blood. V usage is TRBV5-1 and J usage is TRBJ1-2, with 9 bases that match TRBD1. The receptor comes from a young woman in good health. CDR3 sequence (DNA): TGCGCCAGCAGCTGGGGACAGGGCAGAGATGGCTACACCTTC. It is translated as CASSWGQGRDGYTF.